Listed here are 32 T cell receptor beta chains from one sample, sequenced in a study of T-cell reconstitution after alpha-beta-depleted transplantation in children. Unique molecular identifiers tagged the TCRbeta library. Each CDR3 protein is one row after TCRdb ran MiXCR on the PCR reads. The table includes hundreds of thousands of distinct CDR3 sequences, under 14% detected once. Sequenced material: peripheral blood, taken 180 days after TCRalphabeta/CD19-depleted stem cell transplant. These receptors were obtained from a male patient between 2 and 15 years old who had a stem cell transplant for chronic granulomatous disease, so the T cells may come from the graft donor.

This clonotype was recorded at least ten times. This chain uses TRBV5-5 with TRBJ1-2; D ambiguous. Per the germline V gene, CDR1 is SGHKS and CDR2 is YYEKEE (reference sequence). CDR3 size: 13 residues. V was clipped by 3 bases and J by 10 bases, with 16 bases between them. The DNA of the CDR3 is TGTGCCAGCAGCTCGACACCCCTGGATAACTACACCTTC. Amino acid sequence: CASSSTPLDNYTF. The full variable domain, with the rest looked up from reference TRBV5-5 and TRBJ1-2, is DAGVTQSPTHLIKTRGQQVTLRCSPISGHKSVSWYQQVLGQGPQFIFQYYEKEERGRGNFPDRFSARQFPNYSSELNVNALLLGDSALYLCASSSTPLDNYTFGSGTRLTVV.

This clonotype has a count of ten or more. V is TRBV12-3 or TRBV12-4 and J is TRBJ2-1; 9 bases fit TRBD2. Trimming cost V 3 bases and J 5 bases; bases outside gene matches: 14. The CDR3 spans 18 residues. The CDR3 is CASSFRLADTASNNEQFF. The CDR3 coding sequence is TGTGCCAGCAGTTTCAGACTAGCGGACACCGCCTCGAACAATGAGCAGTTCTTC.

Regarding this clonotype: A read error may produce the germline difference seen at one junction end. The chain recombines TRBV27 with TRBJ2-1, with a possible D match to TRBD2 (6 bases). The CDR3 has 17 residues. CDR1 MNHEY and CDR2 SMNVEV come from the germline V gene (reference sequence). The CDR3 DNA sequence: TGTGCCAGCACGCACGTGGCTGGAGGGAGCTCCTTCAATGAGCAGTTCTTC. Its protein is CASTHVAGGSSFNEQFF.

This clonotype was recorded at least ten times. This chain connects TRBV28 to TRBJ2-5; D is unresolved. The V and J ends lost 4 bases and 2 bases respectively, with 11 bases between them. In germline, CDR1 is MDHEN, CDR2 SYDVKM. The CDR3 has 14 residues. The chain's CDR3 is CASSSGLWQETQYF. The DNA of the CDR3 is TGTGCCAGCAGTTCCGGATTATGGCAAGAGACCCAGTACTTC.

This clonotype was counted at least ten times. Here the CDR3 DNA reads TGTGCCAGCAGTGAAGCTGTAGCGGGAGGGGACAATGAGCAGTTCTTC. Translated: CASSEAVAGGDNEQFF. The chain combines TRBV6-1 with TRBJ2-1; 11 nucleotides line up with TRBD2. Germline CDR1 is MNHNS and CDR2 is SASEGT. The V and J ends lost 0 bases and 5 bases, in that order; junction bases with no gene match: 3. The length of the CDR3 is 16 residues.

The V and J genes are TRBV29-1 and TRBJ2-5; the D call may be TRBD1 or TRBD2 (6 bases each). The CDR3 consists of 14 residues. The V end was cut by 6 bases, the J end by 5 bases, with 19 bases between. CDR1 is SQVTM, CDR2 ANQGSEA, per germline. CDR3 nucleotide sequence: TGCAGCGTCCTCACCGGGGGCATCGGGGAGACCCAGTACTTC. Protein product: CSVLTGGIGETQYF.

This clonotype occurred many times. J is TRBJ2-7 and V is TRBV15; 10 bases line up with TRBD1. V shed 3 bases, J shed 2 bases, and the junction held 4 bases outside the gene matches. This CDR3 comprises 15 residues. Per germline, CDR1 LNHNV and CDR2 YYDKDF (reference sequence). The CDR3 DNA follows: TGTGCCACCAGCAGTGGGACAGGGGTTACCTACGAGCAGTACTTC. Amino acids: CATSSGTGVTYEQYF.

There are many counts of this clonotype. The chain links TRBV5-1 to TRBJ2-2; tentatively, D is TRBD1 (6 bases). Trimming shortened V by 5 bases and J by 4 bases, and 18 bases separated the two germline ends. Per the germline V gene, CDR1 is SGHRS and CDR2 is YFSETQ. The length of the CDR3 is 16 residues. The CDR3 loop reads CASRQWVGASTGELFF. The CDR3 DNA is TGCGCCAGCAGACAATGGGTGGGGGCAAGCACCGGGGAGCTGTTTTTT.

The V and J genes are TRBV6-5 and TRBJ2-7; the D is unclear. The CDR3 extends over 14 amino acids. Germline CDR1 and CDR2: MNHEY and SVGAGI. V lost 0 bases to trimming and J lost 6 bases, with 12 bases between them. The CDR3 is CASSYSRSQAEQYF. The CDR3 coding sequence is TGTGCCAGCAGTTACTCGAGGTCCCAGGCCGAGCAGTACTTC.

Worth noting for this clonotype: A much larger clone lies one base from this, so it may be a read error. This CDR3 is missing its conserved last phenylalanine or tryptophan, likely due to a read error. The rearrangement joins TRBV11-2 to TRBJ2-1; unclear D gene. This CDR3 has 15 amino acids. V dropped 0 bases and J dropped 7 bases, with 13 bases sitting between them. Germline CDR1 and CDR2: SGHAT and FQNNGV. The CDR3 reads CASSLDLVRSNEQFL. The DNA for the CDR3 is TGTGCCAGCAGCTTAGATCTAGTAAGATCAAATGAGCAGTTCTTG.

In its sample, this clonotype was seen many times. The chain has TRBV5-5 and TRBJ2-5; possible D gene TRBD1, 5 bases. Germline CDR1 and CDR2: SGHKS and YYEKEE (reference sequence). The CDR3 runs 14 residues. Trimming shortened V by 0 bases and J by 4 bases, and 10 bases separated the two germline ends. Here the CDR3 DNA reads TGTGCCAGCAGCTTGGTCGGGCAGGGAGAGACCCAGTACTTC. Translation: CASSLVGQGETQYF.

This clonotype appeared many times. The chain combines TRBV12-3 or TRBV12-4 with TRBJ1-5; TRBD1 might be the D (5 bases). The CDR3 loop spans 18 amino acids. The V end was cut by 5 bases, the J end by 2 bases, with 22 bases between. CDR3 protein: CASSTPPARGLGNQPQHF. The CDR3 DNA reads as TGTGCCAGCAGTACTCCTCCCGCAAGGGGTTTGGGCAATCAGCCCCAGCATTTT.

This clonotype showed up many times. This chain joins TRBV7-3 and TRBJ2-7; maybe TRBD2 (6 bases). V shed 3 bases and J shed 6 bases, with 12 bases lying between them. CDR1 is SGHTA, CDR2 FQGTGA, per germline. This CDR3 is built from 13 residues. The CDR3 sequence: CASSLYGGGEQYF. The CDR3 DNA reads TGTGCCAGCAGCTTGTACGGGGGTGGCGAGCAGTACTTC.

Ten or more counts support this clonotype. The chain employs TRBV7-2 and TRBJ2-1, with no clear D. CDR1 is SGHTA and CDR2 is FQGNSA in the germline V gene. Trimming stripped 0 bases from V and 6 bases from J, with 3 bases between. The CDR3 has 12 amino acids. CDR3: CASSLALNEQFF. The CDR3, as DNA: TGTGCCAGCAGCTTAGCACTCAATGAGCAGTTCTTC.

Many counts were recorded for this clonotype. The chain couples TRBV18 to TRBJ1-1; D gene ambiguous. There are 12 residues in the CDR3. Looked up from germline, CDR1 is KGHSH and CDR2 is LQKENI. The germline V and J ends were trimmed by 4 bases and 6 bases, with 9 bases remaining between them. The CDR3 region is CASSHPGAEAFF. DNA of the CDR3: TGTGCCAGCTCACACCCCGGGGCTGAAGCTTTCTTT.

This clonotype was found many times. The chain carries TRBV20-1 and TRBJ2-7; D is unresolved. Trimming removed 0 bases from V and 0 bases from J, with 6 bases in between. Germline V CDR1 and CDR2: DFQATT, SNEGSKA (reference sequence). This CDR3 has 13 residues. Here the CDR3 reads CSARDHSSYEQYF. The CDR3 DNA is TGCAGTGCTAGAGATCACAGCTCCTACGAGCAGTACTTC.

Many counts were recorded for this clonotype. The chain's CDR3 is CSARGHGGRFAGELFF. The CDR3, as DNA: TGCAGTGCTAGAGGCCACGGCGGGAGATTTGCCGGGGAGCTGTTTTTT. The chain uses TRBV20-1 and TRBJ2-2; 7 bases fit TRBD2. This CDR3 has 16 residues. Germline trimming cut 1 base from V and 6 bases from J; bases unmatched to any gene: 11. Germline loops: CDR1 DFQATT, CDR2 SNEGSKA (reference sequence).

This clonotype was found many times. The CDR3 protein is CASSAPGTYEQYF. The CDR3 nucleotides read TGTGCCAGCAGCGCCCCCGGAACCTACGAGCAGTACTTC. The rearrangement joins TRBV9 to TRBJ2-7, with D unresolved. From germline, CDR1 is SGDLS and CDR2 YYNGEE. Trimming stripped 3 bases from V and 2 bases from J, with 9 bases between. The CDR3 has 13 amino acids.

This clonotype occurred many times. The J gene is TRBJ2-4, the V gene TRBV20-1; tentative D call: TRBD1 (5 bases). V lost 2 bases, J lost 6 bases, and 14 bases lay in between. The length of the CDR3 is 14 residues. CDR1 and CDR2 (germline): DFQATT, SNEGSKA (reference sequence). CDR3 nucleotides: TGCAGTGCTAGAATAATGTGGCAGGGAAACATTCAGTACTTC. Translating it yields CSARIMWQGNIQYF.

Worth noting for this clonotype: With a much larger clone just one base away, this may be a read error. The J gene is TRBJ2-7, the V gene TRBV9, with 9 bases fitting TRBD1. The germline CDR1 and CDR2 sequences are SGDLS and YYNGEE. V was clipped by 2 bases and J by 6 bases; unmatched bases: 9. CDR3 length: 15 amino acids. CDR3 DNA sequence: TGTGCCAGCAGCGTGGGCTGTCGGACAGGGGTCGAGCAGTACTTC. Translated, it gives CASSVGCRTGVEQYF.

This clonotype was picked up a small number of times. CDR3 DNA: TGCAGTGCTAGAGACCCGACTAGCGGGAGATACGAGCAGTACTTC. Translation gives CSARDPTSGRYEQYF. This chain uses TRBV20-1 with TRBJ2-7; TRBD2 matches 12 bases. CDR1 and CDR2 (germline): DFQATT, SNEGSKA (reference sequence). The CDR3 length is 15 residues. Trimming took 0 bases from V and 4 from J; bases not matched to a gene: 4.

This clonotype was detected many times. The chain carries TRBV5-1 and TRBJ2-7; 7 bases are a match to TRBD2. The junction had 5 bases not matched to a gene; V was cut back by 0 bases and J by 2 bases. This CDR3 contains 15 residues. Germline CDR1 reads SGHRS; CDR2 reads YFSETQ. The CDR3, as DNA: TGCGCCAGCAGCTTGGTCCTAAGCGGGACCTACGAGCAGTACTTC. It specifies CASSLVLSGTYEQYF. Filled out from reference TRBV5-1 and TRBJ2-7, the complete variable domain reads KAGVTQTPRYLIKTRGQQVTLSCSPISGHRSVSWYQQTPGQGLQFLFEYFSETQRNKGNFPGRFSGRQFSNSRSEMNVSTLELGDSALYLCASSLVLSGTYEQYFGPGTRLTVT.

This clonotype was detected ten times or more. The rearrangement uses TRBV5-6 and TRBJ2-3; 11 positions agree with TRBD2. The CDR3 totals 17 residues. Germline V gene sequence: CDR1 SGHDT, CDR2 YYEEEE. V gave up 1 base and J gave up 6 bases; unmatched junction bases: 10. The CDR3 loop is CASSLIAGGPGLDTQYF. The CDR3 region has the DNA TGTGCCAGCAGCTTGATAGCGGGAGGGCCCGGTCTGGATACGCAGTATTTT.

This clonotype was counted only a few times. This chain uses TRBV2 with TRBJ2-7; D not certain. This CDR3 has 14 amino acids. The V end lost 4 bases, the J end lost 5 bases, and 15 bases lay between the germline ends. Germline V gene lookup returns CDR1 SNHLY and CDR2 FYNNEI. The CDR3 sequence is CASSVLAAPNEQYF. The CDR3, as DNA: TGTGCCAGCAGTGTACTTGCGGCCCCTAACGAGCAGTACTTC.

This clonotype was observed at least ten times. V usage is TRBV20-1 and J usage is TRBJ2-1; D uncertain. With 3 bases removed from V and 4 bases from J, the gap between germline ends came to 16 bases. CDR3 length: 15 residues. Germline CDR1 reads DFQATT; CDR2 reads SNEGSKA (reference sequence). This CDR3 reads CSASVGEGIYNEQFF. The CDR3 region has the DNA TGCAGTGCTAGTGTTGGGGAAGGGATATACAATGAGCAGTTCTTC.

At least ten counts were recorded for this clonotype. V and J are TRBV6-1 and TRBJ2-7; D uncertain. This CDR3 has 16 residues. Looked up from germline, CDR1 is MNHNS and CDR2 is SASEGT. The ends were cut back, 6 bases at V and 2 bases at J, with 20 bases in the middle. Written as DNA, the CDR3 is TGTGCCAGCAGCCCGGAAGGTATTGATGGGACCTACGAGCAGTACTTC. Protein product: CASSPEGIDGTYEQYF.

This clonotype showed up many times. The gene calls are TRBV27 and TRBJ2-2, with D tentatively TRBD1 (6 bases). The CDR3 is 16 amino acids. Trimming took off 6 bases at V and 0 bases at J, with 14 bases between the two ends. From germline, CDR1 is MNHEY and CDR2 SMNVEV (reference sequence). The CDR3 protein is CASSPADRSNTGELFF. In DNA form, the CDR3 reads TGTGCCAGCAGCCCAGCGGACAGATCGAACACCGGGGAGCTGTTTTTT.

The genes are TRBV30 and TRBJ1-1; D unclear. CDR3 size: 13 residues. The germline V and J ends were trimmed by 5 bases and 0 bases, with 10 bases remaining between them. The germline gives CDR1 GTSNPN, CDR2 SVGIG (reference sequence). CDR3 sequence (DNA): TGTGCCTGGGAAAGAACCATGAACACTGAAGCTTTCTTT. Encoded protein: CAWERTMNTEAFF.

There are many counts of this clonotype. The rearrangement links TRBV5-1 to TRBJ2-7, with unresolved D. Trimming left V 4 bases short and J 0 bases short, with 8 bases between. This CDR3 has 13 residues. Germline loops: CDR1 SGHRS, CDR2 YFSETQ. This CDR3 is CASSPASSYEQYF. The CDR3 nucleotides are TGCGCCAGCAGCCCGGCTAGCTCCTACGAGCAGTACTTC. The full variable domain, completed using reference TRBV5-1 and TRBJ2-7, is KAGVTQTPRYLIKTRGQQVTLSCSPISGHRSVSWYQQTPGQGLQFLFEYFSETQRNKGNFPGRFSGRQFSNSRSEMNVSTLELGDSALYLCASSPASSYEQYFGPGTRLTVT.

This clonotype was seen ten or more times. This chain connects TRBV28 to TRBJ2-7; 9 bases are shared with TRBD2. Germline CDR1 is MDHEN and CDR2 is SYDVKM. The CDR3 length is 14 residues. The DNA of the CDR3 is TGTGACTATAGCGGGAGTCCAATTCGGGTCGAGCAGTACTTC. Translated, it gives CDYSGSPIRVEQYF. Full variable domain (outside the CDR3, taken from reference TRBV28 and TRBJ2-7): DVKVTQSSRYLVKRTGEKVFLECVQDMDHENMFWYRQDPGLGLRLIYFSYDVKMKEKGDIPEGYSVSREKKERFSLILESASTNQTSMYLCDYSGSPIRVEQYFGPGTRLTVT.

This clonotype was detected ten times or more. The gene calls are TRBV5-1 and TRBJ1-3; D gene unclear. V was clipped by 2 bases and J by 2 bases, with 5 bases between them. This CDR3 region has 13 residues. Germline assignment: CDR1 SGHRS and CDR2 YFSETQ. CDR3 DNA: TGCGCCAGCAGCTTCCAAGCTGGAAACACCATATATTTT. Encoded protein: CASSFQAGNTIYF.

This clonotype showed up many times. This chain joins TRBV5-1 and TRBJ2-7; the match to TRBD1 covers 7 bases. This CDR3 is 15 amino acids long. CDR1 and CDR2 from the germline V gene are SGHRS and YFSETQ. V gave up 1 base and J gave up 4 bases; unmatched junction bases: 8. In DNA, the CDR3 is TGCGCCAGCAGCTTGTACAGGGGTATTCTTTACGAGCAGTACTTC. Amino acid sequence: CASSLYRGILYEQYF.